One sample yielded the 20 T cell receptor beta chains listed below, sequenced in a study of control samples from healthy donors and cancer patients. TCRdb keeps only in-frame clones here, not all; method: immunoSEQ multiplex PCR. The sample lists about 110,000 clones, around 88% occurring once. Sequencing was done on a sample of blood. The receptors originated from a woman in her forties or fifties in good health.

Many counts were recorded for this clone. The chain combines TRBV30 with TRBJ1-1; D may be TRBD1 (5 bases). V was pared by 5 bases and J by 7 bases, with 11 bases between. Germline V lookup: CDR1 GTSNPN, CDR2 SVGIG (reference sequence). This CDR3 contains 11 residues. For the CDR3, the DNA is TGTGCCTGGGGCCCGGGGGTTGAAGCTTTCTTT. Amino acid sequence: CAWGPGVEAFF.

The table lists this clone with a count of one. The DNA of the CDR3 is TGTGCCAGCAGTTTCTACGGTAACACCGGGGAGCTGTTTTTT. It codes for CASSFYGNTGELFF. The J gene is TRBJ2-2, the V gene TRBV7-2; D unresolved. The CDR3 runs to 14 residues. V was trimmed by 6 bases and J by 2 bases, leaving 10 bases between them. Germline values: CDR1 SGHTA, CDR2 FQGNSA.

The chain joins TRBV5-1 to TRBJ2-3, with 8 nucleotides matching TRBD2. This CDR3 region has 14 residues. V was pared by 0 bases and J by 6 bases, with 3 bases of the junction left unmatched. CDR1 is SGHRS and CDR2 is YFSETQ in the germline V gene. For the CDR3, the DNA is TGCGCCAGCAGCTTGGATCCTAGCGGGGATACGCAGTATTTT. It codes for CASSLDPSGDTQYF.

The DNA of the CDR3 is TGTGCCAGCAGCCTTGACAGGACTAACTATGGCTACACCTTC. Translating gives CASSLDRTNYGYTF. The chain has TRBV5-5 and TRBJ1-2; a weak D match, TRBD1 (6 bases). Trimming removed 4 bases from V and 0 bases from J, with 10 bases in between. The CDR3 is made up of 14 amino acids. Germline V lookup: CDR1 SGHKS, CDR2 YYEKEE (reference sequence).

The chain carries TRBV18 and TRBJ1-6, with TRBD1 as a possible D gene (5 bases). Trimming removed 5 bases at V and 8 bases at J, with 16 bases between. Germline V CDR1 and CDR2: KGHSH, LQKENI. The CDR3 sequence is 15 residues long. The CDR3 bases are TGTGCCAGCTCAGCCGCCCAGACAGTCGATTCACCCCTCCACTTT. Its translation is CASSAAQTVDSPLHF.

In this sample, this clone turned up once. This chain links TRBV6-5 with TRBJ1-1; D is unresolved. Germline loops: CDR1 MNHEY, CDR2 SVGAGI. The CDR3 length is 13 residues. The germline V and J ends were trimmed by 2 bases and 3 bases, with 7 bases remaining between them. The CDR3 spells CASSYRVYTEAFF. The CDR3 bases are TGTGCCAGCAGTTACAGGGTTTACACTGAAGCTTTCTTT.

CDR3 loop: CASSLYQQETQYF. In DNA form, the CDR3 reads TGTGCCAGCAGCTTGTACCAGCAAGAGACCCAGTACTTC. The J gene is TRBJ2-5, the V gene TRBV5-8; unclear D gene. Trimming cost V 1 base and J 2 bases, with 6 bases left between them. This CDR3 has 13 residues. Germline V CDR1 and CDR2: SGHTS, YDEGEE.

This clone was recorded once. The J gene is TRBJ1-6, the V gene TRBV27; D unclear. Per the germline V gene, CDR1 is MNHEY and CDR2 is SMNVEV (reference sequence). Trimming left V 3 bases short and J 7 bases short, with 7 bases between. This CDR3 contains 13 residues. The CDR3 here is CASSFWANSPLHF. The CDR3 coding sequence is TGTGCCAGCAGTTTTTGGGCCAATTCACCCCTCCACTTT.

This chain uses TRBV2 with TRBJ2-5, with 13 bases identical to TRBD2. V lost 8 bases and J lost 2; bases outside the gene matches: 8. This CDR3 is 16 amino acids long. The germline CDR1 and CDR2 sequences are SNHLY and FYNNEI. In nucleotides, the CDR3 is TGTGCCAGCGTTGACCCGGGACTAGCGGGGCAAGAGACCCAGTACTTC. Amino acids: CASVDPGLAGQETQYF.

In its sample, this clone was seen a few times. This chain joins TRBV3-1 (or the pseudogene TRBV3-2) and TRBJ2-2, with D uncertain. The germline V gene has CDR1 LGHDT and CDR2 YNNKEL (reference sequence). CDR3 length: 13 residues. V was clipped by 6 bases and J by 4 bases, with 9 bases between them. The CDR3 loop reads CASSHRFTGELFF. The CDR3 coding sequence is TGTGCCAGCAGTCATCGATTCACCGGGGAGCTGTTTTTT.

Worth noting for this clone: Additional DNA sequences in this sample encode the identical CDR3. This chain uses TRBV7-3 with TRBJ2-1; D unresolved. V lost 0 bases, J lost 6 bases, and 3 bases lay in between. The CDR3 covers 12 residues. Germline lookup yields CDR1 SGHTA and CDR2 FQGTGA. The CDR3 reads CASSLTGNEQFF. The CDR3 DNA reads as TGTGCCAGCAGCTTAACTGGCAATGAGCAGTTCTTC.

This rearrangement joins TRBV5-5 to TRBJ1-1, with D possibly matching TRBD1 (6 bases). Per the germline V gene, CDR1 is SGHKS and CDR2 is YYEKEE (reference sequence). The CDR3 runs 16 residues. Trimming cost V 4 bases and J 1 base, with 17 bases left between them. CDR3: CASSPLGRGRNTEAFF. The CDR3 coding sequence is TGTGCCAGCAGCCCCCTGGGCAGGGGACGGAACACTGAAGCTTTCTTT.

The DNA of the CDR3 is TGTGCCAGCACCGGGACAGGGGATGGTGGGCCCCAGCATTTT. It yields the protein CASTGTGDGGPQHF. The genes are TRBV6-5 and TRBJ1-5; 10 bases map to TRBD1. Trimming at V came to 7 bases and at J to 9 bases, leaving 9 bases not matched to a gene. Germline-derived CDR1 and CDR2 are MNHEY and SVGAGI. The CDR3 has 14 amino acids.

The CDR3 nucleotides read TGCAGCGTTGAAAGGGGTGTGCAAGAGACCCAGTACTTC. Its protein is CSVERGVQETQYF. This chain links TRBV29-1 with TRBJ2-5, with D possibly TRBD1 on 5 matching bases. This CDR3 has 13 residues. V was clipped by 2 bases and J by 2 bases, with 9 bases between them. Germline V gene data show CDR1 as SQVTM and CDR2 as ANQGSEA.

CDR3 DNA: TGTGCCAGCAGCCGAGGGACGCTCCAAGAGACCCAGTACTTC. Its protein is CASSRGTLQETQYF. This rearrangement joins TRBV11-3 to TRBJ2-5; tentatively, D is TRBD1 or TRBD2 (5 bases each). Trimming left V 5 bases short and J 1 base short, with 11 bases between. Germline-derived CDR1 and CDR2 are SGHNT and YENEEA. The CDR3 covers 14 residues.

The chain links TRBV6-6 to TRBJ1-2; D remains unclear. The V gene lost 0 bases and the J gene lost 6 bases, with 14 bases spanning the gap. CDR1 and CDR2 from the germline V gene are MNHNY and SVGAGI (reference sequence). This CDR3 is built from 15 residues. This CDR3 reads CASSYSDGGGNGYTF. The CDR3 DNA follows: TGTGCCAGCAGTTACTCAGATGGAGGAGGGAATGGCTACACCTTC.

The chain recombines TRBV2 with TRBJ2-7; either TRBD1 or TRBD2 may supply D (5 bases each). CDR3 length: 15 residues. V lost 2 bases, J lost 2 bases, and 13 bases lay in between. Germline values: CDR1 SNHLY, CDR2 FYNNEI. CDR3 amino acids: CASSEYYGAAYEQYF. Written as DNA, the CDR3 is TGTGCCAGCAGTGAATATTACGGGGCGGCCTACGAGCAGTACTTC.

This rearrangement joins TRBV6-5 to TRBJ1-1; D gene uncertain. The CDR3 is made up of 14 amino acids. Germline lookup yields CDR1 MNHEY and CDR2 SVGAGI. V was clipped by 2 bases and J by 5 bases, with 12 bases between them. The DNA of the CDR3 is TGTGCCAGCAGTTACGAGGCCCGGGGAACTGAAGCTTTCTTT. Translation: CASSYEARGTEAFF.

The genes are TRBV5-8 and TRBJ1-5; the match to TRBD1 covers 9 bases. This CDR3 comprises 16 residues. CDR1 SGHTS and CDR2 YDEGEE come from the germline V gene. Germline trimming cut 2 bases from V and 1 base from J; bases unmatched to any gene: 4. CDR3 sequence reads: CASSLHRGPSNQPQHF. CDR3 nucleotides: TGTGCCAGCAGCTTACACAGGGGGCCAAGCAATCAGCCCCAGCATTTT.

This chain uses TRBV20-1 with TRBJ2-1; no clear D. CDR3 size: 11 residues. The germline CDR1 and CDR2 sequences are DFQATT and SNEGSKA (reference sequence). Trimming removed 5 bases from V and 9 bases from J, with 11 bases in between. The CDR3 DNA is TGCAGTGCTGGAACGACTTTTGAGCAGTTCTTC. It codes for CSAGTTFEQFF.